This T cell receptor beta chain stems from a study of blood T cell repertoires in COVID-19. About the study: Researchers got acute and convalescent COVID-19 samples from the United States, Italy and Spain.

Participants were aged about 18 to 100 years from around 25 US areas. TCRdb's table, derived via immunoSEQ multiplex PCR, lists solely in-frame clones and lacks some. Here the sample spans about 430,000 clones, more than 70% being singletons. The specimen sequenced was PBMCs or T cells enriched from blood (not recorded which). This receptor was taken from a woman between 18 and 29 years old who had been exposed to COVID-19.

The chain's CDR3 is CASSLTSTGSSYNEQFF. CDR3 bases: TGTGCCAGCAGTTTAACCTCGACAGGGAGCTCCTACAATGAGCAGTTCTTC. The rearrangement links TRBV28 to TRBJ2-1; 7 nucleotides align to TRBD1. CDR3 length equals 17 residues. V dropped 2 bases and J dropped 0; count of bases not matched to a gene: 7. Germline CDR1 is MDHEN and CDR2 is SYDVKM.